This T cell receptor (beta chain) was recorded in a study of cytomegalovirus exposure and HLA in healthy donors. The PCR had 60 Vbeta and 13 Jbeta primers. Sequenced by immunoSEQ multiplex PCR; TCRdb stores in-frame clones only, minus some. The sample lists some 140,000 clones; around 84% were seen once. The sequence derives from a middle-aged woman in good health and CMV-seropositive. The specimen was PBMCs.

CDR3 sequence (DNA): TGTGCCCTCAGCGGGGGGCCCTTCCCCAATCAGCCCCAGCATTTT. It specifies CALSGGPFPNQPQHF. The chain uses TRBV6-9 and TRBJ1-5; D may be TRBD1 (6 bases). Looked up from germline, CDR1 is MNHGY and CDR2 is SVAAGI. The V and J ends lost 11 bases and 3 bases respectively, with 20 bases between them. The CDR3 runs to 15 residues.